Presented here are 10 T cell receptor beta chains from one specimen sequenced in a study of T cell changes during pregnancy in multiple sclerosis. Sequenced by immunoSEQ multiplex PCR; TCRdb stores in-frame clones only, minus some. The sample yields 50,000 to 75,000 clones, about 93% seen once. The sample in question was CD8+ T cells from peripheral blood mononuclear cells, obtained in the third trimester of pregnancy. The receptors were sampled from a female donor with multiple sclerosis, enrolled in a pregnancy study.

The V gene is TRBV7-6, the J gene TRBJ2-7; 7 bases map to TRBD1. The V gene end was trimmed by 6 bases and the J gene end by 3 bases; junction bases not matched to a gene: 8. Germline V gene data show CDR1 as SGHVS and CDR2 as FNYEAQ. The CDR3 consists of 14 residues. The CDR3 nucleotides read TGTGCCAGCAGATCTTACCGGGACAGCTACGAGCAGTACTTC. Encoded protein: CASRSYRDSYEQYF.

The V gene is TRBV7-2, the J gene TRBJ2-7, with 7 nucleotides matching TRBD2. The length of the CDR3 is 16 residues. Trimming removed 3 bases from V and 0 bases from J; junction bases left unmatched: 8. The germline V gene encodes CDR1 SGHTA and CDR2 FQGNSA. The CDR3, as DNA: TGTGCCAGCAGCTTTAGGCCTAGCGGCAGCTCCTACGAGCAGTACTTC. It translates to CASSFRPSGSSYEQYF.

The chain combines TRBV5-1 with TRBJ2-7; 11 nucleotides align to TRBD2. The germline gives CDR1 SGHRS, CDR2 YFSETQ. J was trimmed by 6 bases and V by 4 bases; bases with no gene match: 6. The CDR3 consists of 14 residues. CDR3 region: CASSLAGGRVEQYF. In DNA, the CDR3 is TGCGCCAGCAGCCTAGCGGGAGGTCGGGTCGAGCAGTACTTC.

This clone came up once. The chain uses TRBV2 and TRBJ1-5; D is perhaps TRBD1 (5 bases). CDR1 SNHLY and CDR2 FYNNEI come from the germline V gene. CDR3 length: 13 amino acids. V was trimmed by 4 bases and J by 4 bases, leaving 8 bases between them. The CDR3 here is CASSVEGNQPQHF. The CDR3 DNA sequence: TGTGCCAGCAGTGTGGAGGGGAATCAGCCCCAGCATTTT.

The chain has TRBV5-7 and TRBJ2-7; D is uncertain. TRBV5-7 has ORF status, its function being uncertain. This CDR3 is 12 amino acids long. V was cut by 1 base and J by 3 bases, with 5 bases left in between. For the CDR3, the DNA is TGTGCCAGCAGCTTGTTTCTCTACGAGCAGTACTTC. Its protein is CASSLFLYEQYF.

CDR3 in DNA: TGCGCCAGCAGCCCGAGGGGACTTTCCTCCTACAATGAGCAGTTCTTC. Protein: CASSPRGLSSYNEQFF. The genes are TRBV5-1 and TRBJ2-1; D perhaps matches TRBD2 (6 bases). The CDR3 runs 16 residues. The ends were cut back, 4 bases at V and 0 bases at J, with 14 bases in the middle. CDR1 SGHRS and CDR2 YFSETQ come from the germline V gene.

This sequence joins TRBV2 and TRBJ2-7; D is unresolved. Germline assignment: CDR1 SNHLY and CDR2 FYNNEI. Trimming shortened V by 5 bases and J by 3 bases, and 17 bases separated the two germline ends. CDR3 length equals 15 residues. CDR3 in amino acids: CASSQGPGPIYEQYF. In DNA, the CDR3 is TGTGCCAGCAGTCAAGGGCCAGGCCCTATCTACGAGCAGTACTTC.

J is TRBJ1-2 and V is TRBV5-1; TRBD1 aligns across 7 bases. The germline V gene has CDR1 SGHRS and CDR2 YFSETQ. This CDR3 has 15 residues. The trim removed 1 base at V and 4 bases at J, leaving 7 bases unmatched. The CDR3 here is CASSLSQGGFYGYTF. The DNA for the CDR3 is TGCGCCAGCAGCTTGAGCCAAGGGGGCTTCTATGGCTACACCTTC.

This clone was seen once. This CDR3 reads CSVEVTGPHEQYF. As DNA, the CDR3 is TGCAGCGTTGAAGTTACAGGCCCCCACGAGCAGTACTTC. The gene calls are TRBV29-1 and TRBJ2-7, with a tentative D call TRBD1 (5 bases). Between the trimmed V and J ends, which lost 1 base and 5 bases, there was a span of 12 bases. The CDR3 has 13 amino acids. Germline V gives CDR1 SQVTM, CDR2 ANQGSEA.

The chain combines TRBV7-9 with TRBJ1-5; 9 bases line up with TRBD1. The V segment lost 5 bases and the J segment 5 bases; nucleotides outside the gene matches: 7. In germline, CDR1 is SEHNR, CDR2 FQNEAQ (reference sequence). CDR3 length: 15 residues. In DNA form, the CDR3 reads TGTGCCAGCAGCGGGATACAGGGGGCGGATCAGCCCCAGCATTTT. It is translated as CASSGIQGADQPQHF.